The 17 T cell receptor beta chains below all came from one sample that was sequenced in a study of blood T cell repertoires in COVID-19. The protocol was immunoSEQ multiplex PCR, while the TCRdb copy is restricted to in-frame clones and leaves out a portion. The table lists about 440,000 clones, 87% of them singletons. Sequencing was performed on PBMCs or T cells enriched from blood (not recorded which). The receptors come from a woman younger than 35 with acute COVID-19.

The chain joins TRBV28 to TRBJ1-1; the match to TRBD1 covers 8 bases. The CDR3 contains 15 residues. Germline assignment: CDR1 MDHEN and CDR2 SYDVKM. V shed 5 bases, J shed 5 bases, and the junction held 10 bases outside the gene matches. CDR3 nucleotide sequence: TGTGCCAGCAGTCCCCGGCAGGGGGCGCCTACTGAAGCTTTCTTT. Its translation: CASSPRQGAPTEAFF.

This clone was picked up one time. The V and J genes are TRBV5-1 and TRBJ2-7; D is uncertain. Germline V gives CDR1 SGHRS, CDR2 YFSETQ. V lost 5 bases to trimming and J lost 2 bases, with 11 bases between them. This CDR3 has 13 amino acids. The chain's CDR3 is CASSPSTAYEQYF. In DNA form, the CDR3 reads TGCGCCAGCAGTCCATCTACCGCCTACGAGCAGTACTTC.

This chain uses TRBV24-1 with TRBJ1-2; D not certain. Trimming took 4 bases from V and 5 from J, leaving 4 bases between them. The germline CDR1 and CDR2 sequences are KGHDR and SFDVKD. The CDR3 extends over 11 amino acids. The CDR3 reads CATSDQYGYTF. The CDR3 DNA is TGTGCCACCAGTGACCAGTATGGCTACACCTTC.

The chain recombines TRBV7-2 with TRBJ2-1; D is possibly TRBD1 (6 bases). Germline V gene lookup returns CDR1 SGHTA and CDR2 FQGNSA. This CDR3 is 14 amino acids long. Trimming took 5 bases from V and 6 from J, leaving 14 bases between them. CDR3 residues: CASSPDSRSNEQFF. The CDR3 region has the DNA TGTGCCAGCAGCCCGGACAGCCGGTCCAATGAGCAGTTCTTC.

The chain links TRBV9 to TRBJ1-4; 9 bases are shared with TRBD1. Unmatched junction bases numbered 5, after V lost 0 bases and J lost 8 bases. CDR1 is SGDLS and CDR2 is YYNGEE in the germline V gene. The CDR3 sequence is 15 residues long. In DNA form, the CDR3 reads TGTGCCAGCAGCGTAGGGGGACAGGGTCGCGAAAAACTGTTTTTT. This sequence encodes CASSVGGQGREKLFF. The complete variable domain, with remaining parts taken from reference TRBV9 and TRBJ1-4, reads DSGVTQTPKHLITATGQRVTLRCSPRSGDLSVYWYQQSLDQGLQFLIQYYNGEERAKGNILERFSAQQFPDLHSELNLSSLELGDSALYFCASSVGGQGREKLFFGSGTQLSVL.

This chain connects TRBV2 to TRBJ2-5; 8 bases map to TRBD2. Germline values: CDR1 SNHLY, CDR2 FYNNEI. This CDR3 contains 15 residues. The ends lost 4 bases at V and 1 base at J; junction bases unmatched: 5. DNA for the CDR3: TGTGCCAGCAGTGGGGCTAGCGGGTTCCAAGAGACCCAGTACTTC. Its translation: CASSGASGFQETQYF. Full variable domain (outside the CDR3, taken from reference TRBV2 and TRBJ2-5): EPEVTQTPSHQVTQMGQEVILRCVPISNHLYFYWYRQILGQKVEFLVSFYNNEISEKSEIFDDQFSVERPDGSNFTLKIRSTKLEDSAMYFCASSGASGFQETQYFGPGTRLLVL.

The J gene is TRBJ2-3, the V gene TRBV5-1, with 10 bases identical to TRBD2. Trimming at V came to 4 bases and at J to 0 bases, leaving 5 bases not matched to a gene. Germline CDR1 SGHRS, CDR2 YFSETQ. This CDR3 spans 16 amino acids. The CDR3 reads CASSLAGATSTDTQYF. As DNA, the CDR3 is TGCGCCAGCAGCCTAGCGGGGGCAACTAGCACAGATACGCAGTATTTT.

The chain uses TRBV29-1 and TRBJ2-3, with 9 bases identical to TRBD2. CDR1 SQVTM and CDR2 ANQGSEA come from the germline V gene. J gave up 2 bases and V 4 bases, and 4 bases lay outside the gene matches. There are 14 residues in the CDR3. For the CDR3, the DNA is TGCAGCGTTGGACTAGCGGTTAACACAGATACGCAGTATTTT. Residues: CSVGLAVNTDTQYF.

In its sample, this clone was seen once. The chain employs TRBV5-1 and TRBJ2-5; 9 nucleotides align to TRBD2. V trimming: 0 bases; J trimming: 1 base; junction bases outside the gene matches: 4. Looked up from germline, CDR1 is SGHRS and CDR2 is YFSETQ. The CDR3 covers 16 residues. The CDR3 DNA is TGCGCCAGCAGCTTGGCGCAAGCGGGGGGCCAAGAGACCCAGTACTTC. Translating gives CASSLAQAGGQETQYF.

This CDR3 is CASKAKRGSNTEAFF. The CDR3 DNA reads as TGTGCCAGTAAAGCCAAAAGGGGATCGAACACTGAAGCTTTCTTT. The chain links TRBV19 to TRBJ1-1; D is possibly TRBD1 (5 bases). With 7 bases removed from V and 1 base from J, the gap between germline ends came to 16 bases. Per the germline V gene, CDR1 is LNHDA and CDR2 is SQIVND (reference sequence). The CDR3 spans 15 residues. The full variable domain, completed using reference TRBV19 and TRBJ1-1, is DGGITQSPKYLFRKEGQNVTLSCEQNLNHDAMYWYRQDPGQGLRLIYYSQIVNDFQKGDIAEGYSVSREKKESFPLTVTSAQKNPTAFYLCASKAKRGSNTEAFFGQGTRLTVV.

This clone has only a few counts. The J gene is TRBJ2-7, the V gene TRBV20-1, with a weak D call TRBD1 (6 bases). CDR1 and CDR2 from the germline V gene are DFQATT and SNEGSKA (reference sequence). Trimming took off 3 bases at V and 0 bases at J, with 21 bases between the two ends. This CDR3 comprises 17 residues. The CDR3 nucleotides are TGCAGTGCTAGTAAGCCGGGCGGACAGACGAACTCCTACGAGCAGTACTTC. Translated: CSASKPGGQTNSYEQYF.

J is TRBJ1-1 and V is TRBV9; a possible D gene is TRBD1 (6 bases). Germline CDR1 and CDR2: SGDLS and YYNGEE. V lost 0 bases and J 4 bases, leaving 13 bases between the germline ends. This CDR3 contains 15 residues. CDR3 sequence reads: CASSVAAGVGTEAFF. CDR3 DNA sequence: TGTGCCAGCAGCGTAGCCGCAGGGGTTGGCACTGAAGCTTTCTTT.

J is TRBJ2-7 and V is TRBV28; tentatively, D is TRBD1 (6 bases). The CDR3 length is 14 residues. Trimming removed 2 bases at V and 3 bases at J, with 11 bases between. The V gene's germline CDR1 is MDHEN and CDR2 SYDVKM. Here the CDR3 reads CASSLPGVFYEQYF. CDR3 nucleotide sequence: TGTGCCAGCAGTTTACCAGGGGTTTTCTACGAGCAGTACTTC.

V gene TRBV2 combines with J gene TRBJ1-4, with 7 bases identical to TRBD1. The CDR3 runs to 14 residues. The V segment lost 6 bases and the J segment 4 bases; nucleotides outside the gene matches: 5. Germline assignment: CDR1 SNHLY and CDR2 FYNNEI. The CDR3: CASSWDSVNEKLFF. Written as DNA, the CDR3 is TGTGCCAGCAGCTGGGACAGCGTTAATGAAAAACTGTTTTTT.

DNA for the CDR3: TGTGCCAGTAGCCCAGGGATGATTGACACTGAAGCTTTCTTT. It yields the protein CASSPGMIDTEAFF. The chain carries TRBV19 and TRBJ1-1; D may be TRBD1 (5 bases). Germline lookup yields CDR1 LNHDA and CDR2 SQIVND (reference sequence). This CDR3 spans 14 amino acids. V gave up 6 bases and J gave up 3 bases, with 14 bases separating them.

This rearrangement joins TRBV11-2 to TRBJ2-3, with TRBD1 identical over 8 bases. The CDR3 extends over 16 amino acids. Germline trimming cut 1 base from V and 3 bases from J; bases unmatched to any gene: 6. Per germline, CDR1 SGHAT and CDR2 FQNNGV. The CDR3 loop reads CASSLAATGVTDTQYF. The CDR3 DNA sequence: TGTGCCAGCAGCTTAGCCGCGACAGGGGTGACAGATACGCAGTATTTT.

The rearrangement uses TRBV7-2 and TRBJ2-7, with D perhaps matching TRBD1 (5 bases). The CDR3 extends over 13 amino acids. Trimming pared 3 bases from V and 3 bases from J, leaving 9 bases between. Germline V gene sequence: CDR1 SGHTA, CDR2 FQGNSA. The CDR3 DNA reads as TGTGCCAGCAGCTTTCAGGGATTCTACGAGCAGTACTTC. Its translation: CASSFQGFYEQYF. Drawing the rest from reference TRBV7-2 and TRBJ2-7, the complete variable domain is GAGVSQSPSNKVTEKGKDVELRCDPISGHTALYWYRQSLGQGLEFLIYFQGNSAPDKSGLPSDRFSAERTGGSVSTLTIQRTQQEDSAVYLCASSFQGFYEQYFGPGTRLTVT.